This passage covers 5 T cell receptor beta chains from one sample sequenced in a study of STAT5B mutations in CD4+ large granular lymphocyte leukemia. The data were produced by immunoSEQ multiplex PCR, yet TCRdb's version contains in-frame clones alone and is incomplete. Of about 32,000 clones in the sample, over 80% are singletons; the top ten hold about 4%. The sequencing input was CD4+ T cells from blood buffy coats. The receptors stem from a human donor in good health.

This sequence joins TRBV7-9 and TRBJ1-3; unclear D gene. Between the trimmed V and J ends, which lost 5 bases and 0 bases, there was a span of 8 bases. CDR1 is SEHNR, CDR2 FQNEAQ, per germline (reference sequence). The CDR3 has 14 amino acids. CDR3: CASSPVASGNTIYF. The CDR3 bases are TGTGCCAGCAGCCCCGTCGCCTCTGGAAACACCATATATTTT.

The V gene is TRBV14, the J gene TRBJ2-5; D possibly corresponds to TRBD2 (5 bases). V lost 2 bases to trimming and J lost 4 bases, with 11 bases between them. Per germline, CDR1 SGHDN and CDR2 FVKESK. This CDR3 comprises 14 residues. In nucleotides, the CDR3 is TGTGCCAGCAGCCAACCACTAGTTCCAGAGACCCAGTACTTC. Translating it yields CASSQPLVPETQYF.

This chain joins TRBV5-4 and TRBJ2-1; 7 positions match TRBD2. The CDR3 sequence is 13 residues long. Germline CDR1 reads SGHNT; CDR2 reads YYREEE (reference sequence). The junction had 9 bases not matched to a gene; V was cut back by 7 bases and J by 8 bases. For the CDR3, the DNA is TGTGCCAGCCATCCCCGGACTAGGGATGAGCAGTTCTTC. Translation: CASHPRTRDEQFF.

Only a few counts were recorded for this clone. V gene TRBV4-2 combines with J gene TRBJ1-4, with D unclear. Germline CDR1 and CDR2: LGHNA and YNFKEQ. CDR3 length: 15 amino acids. Trimming pared 0 bases from V and 8 bases from J, leaving 13 bases between. The DNA for the CDR3 is TGTGCCAGCAGCCAAGATTGGGCCTCGGCCGAAAAACTGTTTTTT. Protein: CASSQDWASAEKLFF.

The chain carries TRBV29-1 and TRBJ2-5; the D gene is possibly TRBD2 (6 bases). CDR3 length: 14 amino acids. Germline V gene data show CDR1 as SQVTM and CDR2 as ANQGSEA. Between the trimmed V and J ends, which lost 3 bases and 5 bases, there was a span of 16 bases. CDR3 loop: CSVDGGRSGETQYF. The CDR3 DNA sequence: TGCAGCGTTGATGGGGGGAGATCGGGTGAGACCCAGTACTTC.